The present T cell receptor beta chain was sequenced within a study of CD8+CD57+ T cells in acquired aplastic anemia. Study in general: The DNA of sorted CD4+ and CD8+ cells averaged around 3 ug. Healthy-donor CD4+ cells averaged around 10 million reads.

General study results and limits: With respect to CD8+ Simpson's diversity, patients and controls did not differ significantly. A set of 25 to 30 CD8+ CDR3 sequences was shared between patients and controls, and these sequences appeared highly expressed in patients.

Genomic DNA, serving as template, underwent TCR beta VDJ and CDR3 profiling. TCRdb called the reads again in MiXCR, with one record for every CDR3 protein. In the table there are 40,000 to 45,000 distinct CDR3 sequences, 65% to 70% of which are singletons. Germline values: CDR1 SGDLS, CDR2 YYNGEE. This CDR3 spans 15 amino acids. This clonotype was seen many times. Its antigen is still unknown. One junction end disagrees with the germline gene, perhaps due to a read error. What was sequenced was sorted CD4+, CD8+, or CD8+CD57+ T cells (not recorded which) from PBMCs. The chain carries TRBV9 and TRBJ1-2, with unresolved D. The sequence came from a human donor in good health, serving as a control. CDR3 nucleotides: TGTGCCAGCAGCGCAACGCCCAGCCCGCAGGCGGTAATAGGCTTC. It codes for CASSATPSPQAVIGF. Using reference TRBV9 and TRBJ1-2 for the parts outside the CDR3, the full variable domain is DSGVTQTPKHLITATGQRVTLRCSPRSGDLSVYWYQQSLDQGLQFLIQYYNGEERAKGNILERFSAQQFPDLHSELNLSSLELGDSALYFCASSATPSPQAVIGFGSGTRLTVV.